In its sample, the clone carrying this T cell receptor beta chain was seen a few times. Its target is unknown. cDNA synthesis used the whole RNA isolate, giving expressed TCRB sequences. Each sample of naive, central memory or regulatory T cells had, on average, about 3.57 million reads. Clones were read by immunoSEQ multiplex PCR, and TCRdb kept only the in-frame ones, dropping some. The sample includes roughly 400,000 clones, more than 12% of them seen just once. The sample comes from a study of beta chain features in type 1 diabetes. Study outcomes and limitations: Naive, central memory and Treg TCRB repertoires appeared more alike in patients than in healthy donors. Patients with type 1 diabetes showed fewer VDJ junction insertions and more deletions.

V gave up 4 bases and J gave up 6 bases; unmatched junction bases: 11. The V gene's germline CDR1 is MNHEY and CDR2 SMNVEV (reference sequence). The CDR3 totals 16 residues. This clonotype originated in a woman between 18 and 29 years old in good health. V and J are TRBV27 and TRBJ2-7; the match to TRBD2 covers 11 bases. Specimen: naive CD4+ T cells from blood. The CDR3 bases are TGTGCCAGCAGTTCCCCCAGTCTAGCGGGAGGTCTCGAGCAGTACTTC. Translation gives CASSSPSLAGGLEQYF.